A selection of T cell receptor beta chains follows, all from one sample in a study of blood T cell repertoires in COVID-19. TCRdb's table, derived via immunoSEQ multiplex PCR, lists solely in-frame clones and lacks some. Here the sample spans about 120,000 clones, about 70% being singletons. The material sequenced was peripheral blood. The receptors originated from a woman in her sixties or seventies with acute or convalescent COVID-19. CDR3s include the opening cysteine and the closing phenylalanine or tryptophan. The D gene is left open where the match is weak. Not every row has a clone size; where given, it reads once, few, many or a size class.

V gene: TRBV4-2; D gene: -; J gene: TRBJ1-1; clone size: -; CDR3 DNA: TGTGCCAGCAGCCAAGAGGAGGGGTGGAACACTGAAGCTTTCTTT; CDR3 protein: CASSQEEGWNTEAFF
V gene: TRBV19; D gene: -; J gene: TRBJ1-1; clone size: -; CDR3 DNA: TGTGCCAGTAGCCATAGAGGATTGAACACTGAAGCTTTCTTT; CDR3 protein: CASSHRGLNTEAFF
V gene: TRBV11-2; D gene: TRBD2; J gene: TRBJ2-1; clone size: -; CDR3 DNA: TGTGCCAGCAGCCAAACTAGCGGGGGGGGCCATGAGCAGTTCTTC; CDR3 protein: CASSQTSGGGHEQFF
V gene: TRBV6-5; D gene: -; J gene: TRBJ1-4; clone size: once; CDR3 DNA: TGTGCCAGCAAGACTATGGCAACTAATGAAAAACTGTTTTTT; CDR3 protein: CASKTMATNEKLFF
V gene: TRBV6-4; D gene: -; J gene: TRBJ1-2; clone size: -; CDR3 DNA: TGTGCCAGCAGTGCGGGTGAAGAGGGGGTAAGGTGCTATGGCTACACCTTC; CDR3 protein: CASSAGEEGVRCYGYTF
V gene: TRBV6-5; D gene: TRBD1; J gene: TRBJ1-1; clone size: -; CDR3 DNA: TGTGCCAGCAGAGACCAGACAGGGTTGGGCACTGAAGCTTTCTTT; CDR3 protein: CASRDQTGLGTEAFF
V gene: TRBV2; D gene: TRBD1; J gene: TRBJ1-2; clone size: -; CDR3 DNA: TGTGCCAGCAGTGTTACTTCCGGGACAGTCTATGGCTACACCTTC; CDR3 protein: CASSVTSGTVYGYTF
V gene: TRBV12-3/TRBV12-4; D gene: TRBD1; J gene: TRBJ2-7; clone size: few; CDR3 DNA: TGTGCCAGCAGTTTAGGACAGGGGGGTGAGCAGTACTTC; CDR3 protein: CASSLGQGGEQYF
V gene: TRBV6-5; D gene: -; J gene: TRBJ2-2; clone size: -; CDR3 DNA: TGTGCCAGCAGACCGGGGGCCGGGGAGCTGTTTTTT; CDR3 protein: CASRPGAGELFF
V gene: TRBV7-9; D gene: -; J gene: TRBJ2-7; clone size: -; CDR3 DNA: TGTGCCAGCAGCCCTCGCGGGGGACAACTATACGAGCAGTACTTC; CDR3 protein: CASSPRGGQLYEQYF
V gene: TRBV5-1; D gene: -; J gene: TRBJ1-6; clone size: -; CDR3 DNA: TGCGCCAGCAGCTTGGATACTTCCTCCTATAATTCACCCCTCCACTTT; CDR3 protein: CASSLDTSSYNSPLHF
V gene: TRBV18; D gene: -; J gene: TRBJ2-7; clone size: -; CDR3 DNA: TGTGCCAGCTCGGGTTCAGGGACTTACATCTACGAGCAGTACTTC; CDR3 protein: CASSGSGTYIYEQYF
V gene: TRBV29-1; D gene: -; J gene: TRBJ1-2; clone size: -; CDR3 DNA: TGCAGCGTTGTTGAGTACAGGCGGAACTATGGCTACACCTTC; CDR3 protein: CSVVEYRRNYGYTF
V gene: TRBV5-4; D gene: TRBD1; J gene: TRBJ2-5; clone size: -; CDR3 DNA: TGTGCCAGCAGCTTCCTTGGGACAGAAGAGACCCAGTACTTC; CDR3 protein: CASSFLGTEETQYF
V gene: TRBV28; D gene: -; J gene: TRBJ1-4; clone size: -; CDR3 DNA: TGTGCCAGCAGTGACCCGCGGGGAGGGCTAAATGAAAAACTGTTTTTT; CDR3 protein: CASSDPRGGLNEKLFF
V gene: TRBV6-2/TRBV6-3; D gene: TRBD1; J gene: TRBJ2-7; clone size: few; CDR3 DNA: TGTGCCAGCAGCAGTACGTCACAGGGGGGCTACGAGCAGTACTTC; CDR3 protein: CASSSTSQGGYEQYF
V gene: TRBV18; D gene: TRBD1; J gene: TRBJ1-1; clone size: -; CDR3 DNA: TGTGCCAGCTCACAGGGACAGGGTTGGACTGAAGCTTTCTTT; CDR3 protein: CASSQGQGWTEAFF
V gene: TRBV9; D gene: TRBD1; J gene: TRBJ1-3; clone size: -; CDR3 DNA: TGTGCCAGCAGCGTTGAAGGACAGGGCTCTGGAAACACCATATATTTT; CDR3 protein: CASSVEGQGSGNTIYF
V gene: TRBV21-1; D gene: -; J gene: TRBJ1-4; clone size: -; CDR3 DNA: TGTGCCAGCAGCAAAGATGGGCTGCTGGGACAGGCACTCCATAATGAAAAACTGTTTTTT; CDR3 protein: CASSKDGLLGQALHNEKLFF
V gene: TRBV7-8; D gene: TRBD1; J gene: TRBJ1-4; clone size: many; CDR3 DNA: TGTGCCAGCAGCCTAGCCGGGACAGGATATGAAAAACTGTTTTTT; CDR3 protein: CASSLAGTGYEKLFF